This T cell receptor beta chain was identified during a study of control samples from healthy donors and cancer patients. Germline V gene sequence: CDR1 SGHVS, CDR2 FNYEAQ. CDR3 length: 12 amino acids. V was cut by 6 bases and J by 4 bases, with 6 bases left in between. Method: immunoSEQ multiplex PCR; TCRdb's copy keeps in-frame clones and lacks some. The data show 60,000 to 70,000 clones, with approximately 85% seen just once and 4.5% to 7% held by the top ten. A few counts support this clone. The sequencing input was blood. This sequence was found in a man in his forties or fifties in good health. The chain uses TRBV7-6 and TRBJ2-2; no definite D call. The CDR3 coding sequence is TGTGCCAGCAGAGTAGGCACCGGGGAGCTGTTTTTT. Its translation is CASRVGTGELFF.